What follows are 8 T cell receptor beta chains derived from one specimen sequenced in a study of shared clonotypes between healthy human individuals. TCRdb's copy holds only in-frame clones and misses some; the assay was immunoSEQ multiplex PCR. This table has fewer than 800,000 clones, about 91% appearing once. CD8 cells classed as naive were CD45RO-negative and positively selected for CCR7, excluding terminally differentiated effector memory CD45RA+ cells. The sequencing input was naive CD8+ T cells sorted from blood. Receptor source: a man aged 30-40 years in good health.

The rearrangement joins TRBV5-4 to TRBJ2-7, with D possibly being TRBD2 (5 bases). Germline CDR1 and CDR2: SGHNT and YYREEE (reference sequence). The CDR3 runs 15 residues. V shed 5 bases and J shed 3 bases, with 18 bases lying between them. The CDR3 is CASSVSASTNYEQYF. The DNA of the CDR3 is TGTGCCAGCAGTGTGTCGGCTAGCACAAACTACGAGCAGTACTTC.

J is TRBJ2-7 and V is TRBV27; perhaps TRBD1 as D (5 bases). Trimming stripped 8 bases from V and 5 bases from J, with 13 bases between. CDR1 is MNHEY and CDR2 is SMNVEV in the germline V gene (reference sequence). This CDR3 region has 12 residues. CDR3 sequence: CASFGAFHEQYF. The CDR3 region has the DNA TGTGCCAGCTTTGGGGCATTCCACGAGCAGTACTTC.

The chain couples TRBV7-9 to TRBJ2-1, with D possibly matching TRBD2 (6 bases). The CDR3 extends over 17 amino acids. V lost 6 bases and J 7 bases, leaving 25 bases between the germline ends. CDR1 and CDR2 from the germline V gene are SEHNR and FQNEAQ (reference sequence). The CDR3 region is CASRPPPGLRGANEQFF. The DNA of the CDR3 is TGTGCCAGCAGACCACCCCCGGGACTCCGTGGAGCGAATGAGCAGTTCTTC.

The genes are TRBV7-9 and TRBJ1-5; D may be TRBD1 (5 bases). The length of the CDR3 is 15 residues. Germline lookup yields CDR1 SEHNR and CDR2 FQNEAQ (reference sequence). Trimming stripped 0 bases from V and 1 base from J, with 7 bases between. CDR3: CASSLAEGSNQPQHF. CDR3 coding DNA: TGTGCCAGCAGCTTAGCGGAGGGGAGCAATCAGCCCCAGCATTTT.

This chain connects TRBV27 to TRBJ2-7, with TRBD1 identical over 10 bases. The V segment lost 5 bases and the J segment 3 bases; nucleotides outside the gene matches: 10. Germline CDR1 is MNHEY and CDR2 is SMNVEV (reference sequence). The CDR3 sequence is 16 residues long. The CDR3 spells CASSLKGQGMRYEQYF. For the CDR3, the DNA is TGTGCCAGCAGTCTGAAGGGACAGGGGATGCGCTACGAGCAGTACTTC.

The chain recombines TRBV9 with TRBJ2-3, with D possibly matching TRBD2 (5 bases). Trimming pared 0 bases from V and 4 bases from J, leaving 9 bases between. The CDR3 runs 14 residues. The V gene's germline CDR1 is SGDLS and CDR2 YYNGEE. CDR3 nucleotides: TGTGCCAGCAGCGTAGACGGGAACCCAGATACGCAGTATTTT. It specifies CASSVDGNPDTQYF.

The table lists this clone with a count of one. The chain uses TRBV7-9 and TRBJ2-5; D gene ambiguous. The germline V and J ends were trimmed by 6 bases and 5 bases, with 10 bases remaining between them. Germline V gives CDR1 SEHNR, CDR2 FQNEAQ (reference sequence). The CDR3 is 12 residues long. The CDR3 sequence is CASRASRETQYF. DNA for the CDR3: TGTGCCAGCAGGGCTAGTCGGGAGACCCAGTACTTC.

The chain employs TRBV28 and TRBJ1-2; 9 bases fit TRBD1. The CDR3 runs to 16 residues. The germline V gene has CDR1 MDHEN and CDR2 SYDVKM. Trimming cost V 6 bases and J 8 bases; bases outside gene matches: 16. The CDR3 DNA follows: TGTGCCAGCAGGGGGATTAGGACAGGGGCAGTATCCGGCTACACCTTC. As protein: CASRGIRTGAVSGYTF.